One TCR beta chain is described in this entry. Its antigen is currently unknown. The sample is drawn from a study of T cell responses to AZD1222 COVID-19 vaccine. Overall study context: Pooling was applied to second doses at about 4 or about 12 weeks.

Study-level points and caveats: Repertoires were collected only later (after the peak T cell response had occurred). Vaccination with two AZD1222 doses was followed by a rise in Spike-specific TCR breadth and depth.

The table came from immunoSEQ multiplex PCR; TCRdb's copy has only in-frame clones and leaves some out. The sample lists over 110,000 clones; around 90% were seen once. The V gene lost 3 bases and the J gene lost 6 bases, with 6 bases spanning the gap. The germline V gene has CDR1 MNHEY and CDR2 SMNVEV (reference sequence). This CDR3 is built from 11 residues. The clonotype was recovered from an adult in good health. The J gene is TRBJ2-7, the V gene TRBV27; no clear D gene. Material: peripheral blood, obtained on day 0 of AZD1222 vaccination. CDR3 DNA: TGTGCCAGCAGTTTGCCTCCCGAGCAGTACTTC. It is translated as CASSLPPEQYF.